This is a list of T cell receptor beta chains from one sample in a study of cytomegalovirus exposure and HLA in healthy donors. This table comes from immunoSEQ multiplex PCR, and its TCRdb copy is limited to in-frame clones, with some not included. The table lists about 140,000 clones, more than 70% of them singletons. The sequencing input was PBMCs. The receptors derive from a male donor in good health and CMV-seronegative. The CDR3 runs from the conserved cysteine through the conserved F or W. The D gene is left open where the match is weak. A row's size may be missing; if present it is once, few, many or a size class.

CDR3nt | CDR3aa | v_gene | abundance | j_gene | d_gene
TGTGCCAGCAGCACCAGGGTGGAAAGGGATACGCAGTATTTT | CASSTRVERDTQYF | TRBV13 | NA | TRBJ2-3 | NA
TGTGCCAGCAGCCCCCGAGCGGGACAGGGTGCAGCTAAGGAGCCACCCCTCCACTTT | CASSPRAGQGAAKEPPLHF | TRBV7-9 | NA | TRBJ1-6 | TRBD1
TGTGCCAGCAGCGAGGAGGACAGGGTCACAGATACGCAGTATTTT | CASSEEDRVTDTQYF | TRBV9 | NA | TRBJ2-3 | TRBD1
TGTGCCAGTAGTATAGGGGCTAATCAGCCCCAGCATTTT | CASSIGANQPQHF | TRBV19 | NA | TRBJ1-5 | NA
TGTGCCAGCATCGCCGGGGGAAGCACCGGGGAGCTGTTTTTT | CASIAGGSTGELFF | TRBV5-5 | NA | TRBJ2-2 | NA
TGTGCCAGCAGCGTCGGGACTAGCGGGGGTCCCTACAATGAGCAGTTCTTC | CASSVGTSGGPYNEQFF | TRBV9 | NA | TRBJ2-1 | TRBD2
TGTGCCAGCAGGGGGCTAGCGGGGGGCACAGATACGCAGTATTTT | CASRGLAGGTDTQYF | TRBV2 | NA | TRBJ2-3 | TRBD2
TGTGCCAGCAGCGTAGGGAAAGGGGCTGGAAACACCATATATTTT | CASSVGKGAGNTIYF | TRBV9 | NA | TRBJ1-3 | NA
TGTGCCAGCAGCCCCAGGACAGGGGGGGGAACTGAAGCTTTCTTT | CASSPRTGGGTEAFF | TRBV13 | NA | TRBJ1-1 | TRBD1
TGTGCCAGCAGCTTAATAGGGGTCGGCTACTACGAGCAGTACTTC | CASSLIGVGYYEQYF | TRBV5-8 | NA | TRBJ2-7 | NA
TGTGCCAGCAGTTACTCAGGAGGTAGCAATCAGCCCCAGCATTTT | CASSYSGGSNQPQHF | TRBV6-6 | NA | TRBJ1-5 | NA
TGTGCCAGCAGTGCCCGGACAGGGGGAAGTATTGAAGCTTTCTTT | CASSARTGGSIEAFF | TRBV6-6 | few | TRBJ1-1 | TRBD1
TGTGCCAGCAGCGTGTTCGGGGGGCTTACAGATACGCAGTATTTT | CASSVFGGLTDTQYF | TRBV9 | once | TRBJ2-3 | NA
TGTGCCAGCAGCTTAAGGCTAGCGGGGGGAGATACGCAGTATTTT | CASSLRLAGGDTQYF | TRBV7-3 | NA | TRBJ2-3 | TRBD2
TGTGCCCGCTCTCGGGGTACGCCAGGTACGCAGTATTTT | CARSRGTPGTQYF | TRBV30 | NA | TRBJ2-3 | NA
TGTGCCAGTAGTCCGGGGTATGAGCAGTTCTTC | CASSPGYEQFF | TRBV19 | NA | TRBJ2-1 | NA
TGTGCCAGCAGTGACGGGATTAGCAATCAGCCCCAGCATTTT | CASSDGISNQPQHF | TRBV2 | once | TRBJ1-5 | NA
TGTGCCAGCAGCTTAGCGGGACAGAAGAACACTGAAGCTTTCTTT | CASSLAGQKNTEAFF | TRBV7-6 | NA | TRBJ1-1 | TRBD1
TGTGCCAGCAGGCCTGGGGGCCTGAACACTGAAGCTTTCTTT | CASRPGGLNTEAFF | TRBV7-2 | NA | TRBJ1-1 | NA
TGCGCCCCCAGAGGGAGGGGAGAAAATCAGCCCCAGCATTTT | CAPRGRGENQPQHF | TRBV4-3 | NA | TRBJ1-5 | NA
TGTGCCAGCAGCTTAGGGTACTTCACTGAAGCTTTCTTT | CASSLGYFTEAFF | TRBV7-2 | NA | TRBJ1-1 | NA
TGCGCCAGCAGCCTCGGAGTTCTCAATGAGCAGTTCTTC | CASSLGVLNEQFF | TRBV5-1 | NA | TRBJ2-1 | NA
TGTGCCAGTAGTGAGGCAGGGGGCCGGGAGACCCAGTACTTC | CASSEAGGRETQYF | TRBV19 | NA | TRBJ2-5 | TRBD1
TGCGCCAGCAGTGCCGACTTAGAAGAGACCCAGTACTTC | CASSADLEETQYF | TRBV10-1 | NA | TRBJ2-5 | NA
TGTGCCAGCAGTAGAAGGGGGCGCGAGCAGTACTTC | CASSRRGREQYF | TRBV25-1 | NA | TRBJ2-7 | TRBD1
TGCGCCAGCAGCCAAGGTCCGGGACAGGGGTCAGGCGAGCAGTACTTC | CASSQGPGQGSGEQYF | TRBV4-3 | NA | TRBJ2-7 | TRBD1
TGTGCCGGATCCGGGACAGCAAATCAGCCCCAGCATTTT | CAGSGTANQPQHF | TRBV6-5 | few | TRBJ1-5 | TRBD1
TGCGCCAGCAGCCTCGGGGGTGGCAATCAGCCCCAGCATTTT | CASSLGGGNQPQHF | TRBV5-1 | NA | TRBJ1-5 | NA
TGTGCCAGCAGCTTAGGGGGCGGGACAGTCTACAATGAGCAGTTCTTC | CASSLGGGTVYNEQFF | TRBV11-3 | NA | TRBJ2-1 | NA
TGCAGCGTTGACAGGAGGGTAGATTATGGAGGCTACACCTTC | CSVDRRVDYGGYTF | TRBV29-1 | NA | TRBJ1-2 | NA
TGTGCCAGCAGCTTGTTCCTCCGGGGGGCGAGGACCGGGGAGCTGTTTTTT | CASSLFLRGARTGELFF | TRBV5-5 | NA | TRBJ2-2 | NA
TGTGCCAGCAGCCCGGTGGGGTGGGGCGGGACCCAGTACTTC | CASSPVGWGGTQYF | TRBV7-2 | NA | TRBJ2-5 | NA
TGCAGCGTTGAAGGCGGGGCAGCTCTTATGGGTAGTGGCTACACCTTC | CSVEGGAALMGSGYTF | TRBV29-1 | NA | TRBJ1-2 | NA
TGTGCCAGTAGTATCACCCAGCAGCCCCAGCATTTT | CASSITQQPQHF | TRBV19 | many | TRBJ1-5 | NA
TGTGCCAGCAGCTTATCGGGCGGGGGGATAACAGATACGCAGTATTTT | CASSLSGGGITDTQYF | TRBV11-3 | NA | TRBJ2-3 | TRBD2
TGTGCCAGCAGCCGACGGGGGGGGGCCAAGAACTTC | CASSRRGGAKNF | TRBV7-2 | NA | TRBJ2-7 | TRBD2
TGTGCCTGGAGTGTTAGGGGTTGGGAGACCCAGTACTTC | CAWSVRGWETQYF | TRBV30 | NA | TRBJ2-5 | NA
TGTGCCAGTACTCGGACAGTCAATCAGCCCCAGCATTTT | CASTRTVNQPQHF | TRBV19 | NA | TRBJ1-5 | NA
TGTGCCAGCAGTTACTCCGGAGAGGGGGCGAGAGCTTTCTTT | CASSYSGEGARAFF | TRBV6-6 | NA | TRBJ1-1 | TRBD1
TGTGCCAGCAGCCCTACGGGACTAGCGGGGACAGATACGCAGTATTTT | CASSPTGLAGTDTQYF | TRBV27 | NA | TRBJ2-3 | TRBD2
TGTGCCAGCAGCTTAGCCCGAGCGGGGGGGCGGGAGACCCAGTACTTC | CASSLARAGGRETQYF | TRBV11-3 | once | TRBJ2-5 | TRBD2
TGCGCCAGCAGCTTGGCTGCGGGGTCAGGAACAGATACGCAGTATTTT | CASSLAAGSGTDTQYF | TRBV5-1 | few | TRBJ2-3 | NA
TGTGCCAGCAGCGACAGGGGGCCTTGGGGAGGAGAGCAGTACTTC | CASSDRGPWGGEQYF | TRBV2 | NA | TRBJ2-7 | TRBD1
TGCGCCAGCAGCTTCACTAGCGGGGGACCCACAGATACGCAGTATTTT | CASSFTSGGPTDTQYF | TRBV5-1 | NA | TRBJ2-3 | TRBD2
TGTGCCAGCAGCTTAGACGGTAATGAGCAGTTCTTC | CASSLDGNEQFF | TRBV7-9 | NA | TRBJ2-1 | NA
TGTGCTAGCAGCTTAGGGGACTCCCCTTCCTACAATGAGCAGTTCTTC | CASSLGDSPSYNEQFF | TRBV7-7 | NA | TRBJ2-1 | NA
TGTGCCAGCAGCTTAAGGCAGGTCAACTCCTACGAGCAGTACTTC | CASSLRQVNSYEQYF | TRBV7-2 | NA | TRBJ2-7 | NA
TGTGCCAGTAGTATCGCCGGCTATGGCTACACCTTC | CASSIAGYGYTF | TRBV19 | NA | TRBJ1-2 | NA
TGTGCCAGCAGTTCTTACGAGCAGTACTTC | CASSSYEQYF | TRBV2 | NA | TRBJ2-7 | NA
TGTGCCATCAGTGATAGAGTAGAGGACAGGGGCCACGAGCAGTACTTC | CAISDRVEDRGHEQYF | TRBV10-3 | NA | TRBJ2-7 | TRBD1
TGCGCCAGCAGCCAAGAGATAGGCCCAGGGGCCCAGTACTTC | CASSQEIGPGAQYF | TRBV4-3 | NA | TRBJ2-5 | NA
TGTGCCAGTAGTATCTTGGCAGAGGGCTCCGTAGTCCAGCCCCAGCATTTT | CASSILAEGSVVQPQHF | TRBV19 | NA | TRBJ1-5 | NA